The sequence of this T cell receptor beta chain was determined in a study of OX40 agonist ivuxolimab in advanced cancers. Study background: While on treatment, patients had intravenous ivuxolimab at 0.01 to 10 mg/kg every 2 weeks. Treatment received earlier with anti-PD-1, anti-PD-L1 or anti-CTLA-4 agents was allowed, and less than 45% had some. Notes on the study in general: The study found that CD8+ T cells averaged more expanded clones than CD4+.

The protocol was immunoSEQ multiplex PCR, while the TCRdb copy is restricted to in-frame clones and leaves out a portion. Among 40,000 to 55,000 clones listed, roughly four fifths were seen once. Germline V gives CDR1 MGHRA, CDR2 YSYEKL. The CDR3 is 19 amino acids. V gave up 0 bases and J gave up 6 bases, with 23 bases separating them. Sampling times: baseline, cycle 4 day 1, cycle 7 day 1. This clone was recorded once. As yet, its antigen is unknown. The sequenced sample was CD4+ or CD8+ T cells sorted from blood, obtained in a trial of the OX40 agonist ivuxolimab. The receptor's source is an adult with an advanced solid tumor such as melanoma, head and neck, liver or kidney cancer. The V call is TRBV4-1, the J call TRBJ2-2; D possibly corresponds to TRBD2 (6 bases). The CDR3 sequence is CASSQEWLALRFRAGELFF. DNA of the CDR3: TGCGCCAGCAGCCAAGAGTGGCTAGCGTTGAGATTTCGGGCCGGGGAGCTGTTTTTT.